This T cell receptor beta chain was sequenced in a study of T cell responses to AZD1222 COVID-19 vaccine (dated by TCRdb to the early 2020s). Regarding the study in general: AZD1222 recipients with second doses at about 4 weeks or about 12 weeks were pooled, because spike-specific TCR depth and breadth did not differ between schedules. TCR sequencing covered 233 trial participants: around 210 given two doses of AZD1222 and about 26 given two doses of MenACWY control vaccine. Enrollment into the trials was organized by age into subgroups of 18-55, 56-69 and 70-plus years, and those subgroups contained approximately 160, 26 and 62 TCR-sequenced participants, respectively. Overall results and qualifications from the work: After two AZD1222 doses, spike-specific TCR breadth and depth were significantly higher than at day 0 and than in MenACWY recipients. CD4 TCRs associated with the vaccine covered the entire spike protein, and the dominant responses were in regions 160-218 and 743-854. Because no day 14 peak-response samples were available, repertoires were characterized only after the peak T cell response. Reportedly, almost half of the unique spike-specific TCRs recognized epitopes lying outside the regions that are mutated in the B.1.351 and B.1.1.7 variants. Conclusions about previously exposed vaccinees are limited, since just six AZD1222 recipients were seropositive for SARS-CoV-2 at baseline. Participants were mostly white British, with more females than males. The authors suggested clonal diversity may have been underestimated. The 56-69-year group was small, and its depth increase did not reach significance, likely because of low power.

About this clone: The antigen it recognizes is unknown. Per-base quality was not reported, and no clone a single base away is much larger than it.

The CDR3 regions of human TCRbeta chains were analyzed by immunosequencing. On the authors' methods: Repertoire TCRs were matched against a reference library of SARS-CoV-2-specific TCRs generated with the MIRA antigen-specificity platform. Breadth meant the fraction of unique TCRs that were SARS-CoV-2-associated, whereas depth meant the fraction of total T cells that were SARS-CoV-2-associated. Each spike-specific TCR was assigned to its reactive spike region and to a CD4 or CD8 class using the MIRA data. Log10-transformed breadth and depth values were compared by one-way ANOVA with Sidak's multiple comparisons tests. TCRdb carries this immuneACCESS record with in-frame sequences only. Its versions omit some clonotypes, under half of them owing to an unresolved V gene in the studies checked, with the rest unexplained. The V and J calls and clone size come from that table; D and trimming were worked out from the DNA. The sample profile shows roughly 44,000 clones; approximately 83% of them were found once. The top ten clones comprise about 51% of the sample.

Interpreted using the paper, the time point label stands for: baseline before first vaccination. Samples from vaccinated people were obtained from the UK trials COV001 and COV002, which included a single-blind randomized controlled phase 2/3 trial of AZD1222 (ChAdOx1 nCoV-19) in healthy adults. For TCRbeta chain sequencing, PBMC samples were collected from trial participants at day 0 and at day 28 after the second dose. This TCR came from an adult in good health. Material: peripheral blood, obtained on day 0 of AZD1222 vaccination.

The bases read TGTGCCAGCAGCTTGGTTCGGGGCGAGCAGTACTTC. The encoded protein is CASSLVRGEQYF. The sequence links TRBV5-6 to TRBJ2-7, with TRBD2 as a weak D call on 5 bases. The CDR3, from cysteine to phenylalanine, totals 12 residues. Left in the record is the CDR3 DNA by itself, 36 bases read in frame from the first base. CDR1 and CDR2, looked up from the germline V gene, are SGHDT and YYEEEE. V sheds 0 bases and J sheds 6 bases, leaving 7 bases between their ends.